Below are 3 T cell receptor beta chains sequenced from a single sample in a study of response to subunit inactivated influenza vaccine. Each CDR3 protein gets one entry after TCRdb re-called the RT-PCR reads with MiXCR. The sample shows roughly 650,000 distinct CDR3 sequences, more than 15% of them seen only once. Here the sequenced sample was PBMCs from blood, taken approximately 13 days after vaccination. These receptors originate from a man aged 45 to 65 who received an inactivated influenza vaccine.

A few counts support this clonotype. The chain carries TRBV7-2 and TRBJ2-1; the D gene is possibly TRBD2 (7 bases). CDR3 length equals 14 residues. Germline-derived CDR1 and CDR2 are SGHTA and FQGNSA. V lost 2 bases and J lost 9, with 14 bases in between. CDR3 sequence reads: CASSLRGEGAEQFF. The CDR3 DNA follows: TGTGCCAGCAGCTTAAGGGGGGAGGGCGCTGAGCAGTTCTTC. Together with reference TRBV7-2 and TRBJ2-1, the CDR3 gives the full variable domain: GAGVSQSPSNKVTEKGKDVELRCDPISGHTALYWYRQSLGQGLEFLIYFQGNSAPDKSGLPSDRFSAERTGGSVSTLTIQRTQQEDSAVYLCASSLRGEGAEQFFGPGTRLTVL.

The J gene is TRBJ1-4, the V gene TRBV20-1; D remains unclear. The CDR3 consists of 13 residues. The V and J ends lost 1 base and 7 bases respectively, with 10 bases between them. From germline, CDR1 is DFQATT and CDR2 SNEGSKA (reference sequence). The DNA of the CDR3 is TGCAGTGCTAGAGCCGCGGGCAGTGAAAAACTGTTTTTT. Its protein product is CSARAAGSEKLFF.

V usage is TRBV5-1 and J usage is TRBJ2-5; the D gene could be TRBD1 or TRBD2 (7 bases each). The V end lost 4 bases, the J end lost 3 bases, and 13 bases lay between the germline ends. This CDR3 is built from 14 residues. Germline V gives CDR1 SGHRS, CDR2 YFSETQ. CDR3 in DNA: TGCGCCAGCAGCAGCGGGACAGAAAAAGAGACCCAGTACTTC. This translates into CASSSGTEKETQYF.